This is a list of T cell receptor beta chains from one sample in a study of CD4 T cell repertoires in COVID-19. Clones were sequenced by immunoSEQ multiplex PCR, and TCRdb holds only the in-frame ones, with some missing. Seen here are 70,000 to 95,000 clones, about 80% observed once, and the top ten hold approximately 0.55%. The source was CD4+ T cells from peripheral blood, collected after recovery from COVID-19. These TCRs come from a human donor who had COVID-19. Each CDR3 is given with its conserved first and last residue. The D gene is left open where the match is weak. Clone size is stated in some rows and not others, as once, few, many or a class when expanded.

D	J	size	V	CDR3	DNA
TRBD1	TRBJ1-2	-	TRBV6-5	CASTYRGPTSSYTF	TGTGCCAGCACCTACAGGGGACCTACTTCGAGCTACACCTTC
-	TRBJ2-4	-	TRBV18	CASSPRADGADIQYF	TGTGCCAGCTCACCACGAGCGGACGGGGCAGACATTCAGTACTTC
-	TRBJ2-3	once	TRBV19	CASSIYGVTDTQYF	TGTGCCAGTAGTATATACGGAGTTACAGATACGCAGTATTTT
-	TRBJ2-3	-	TRBV18	CASSPPGSDTQYF	TGTGCCAGCTCACCACCGGGTTCAGATACGCAGTATTTT
TRBD1	TRBJ1-3	-	TRBV4-1	CASSQGGTGAGNTIYF	TGCGCCAGCAGCCAAGGCGGGACAGGAGCTGGAAACACCATATATTTT
-	TRBJ2-2	-	TRBV5-5	CASSIGAGQNTGELFF	TGTGCCAGCAGCATCGGAGCCGGACAGAACACCGGGGAGCTGTTTTTT
-	TRBJ1-1	-	TRBV18	CASSPPGGIGGTEAFF	TGTGCCAGCTCACCACCGGGGGGGATAGGGGGCACTGAAGCTTTCTTT
-	TRBJ2-3	-	TRBV6-5	CAISRTGVEDTQYF	TGTGCCATCTCGAGGACGGGGGTTGAAGATACGCAGTATTTT
-	TRBJ1-1	-	TRBV5-1	CASSWGSLNTEAFF	TGCGCCAGCAGCTGGGGATCTCTGAACACTGAAGCTTTCTTT
-	TRBJ1-1	-	TRBV27	CASSSSWTEAFF	TGTGCCAGCAGTTCCTCTTGGACTGAAGCTTTCTTT
-	TRBJ2-2	-	TRBV7-9	CASSPVNTGELFF	TGTGCCAGCAGCCCCGTGAACACCGGGGAGCTGTTTTTT
-	TRBJ1-1	-	TRBV19	CASSIKGYTEAFF	TGTGCCAGTAGTATCAAGGGGTACACTGAAGCTTTCTTT
TRBD1	TRBJ1-1	-	TRBV12-5	CASGRDRNTEAFF	TGTGCTAGTGGTCGGGACAGAAACACTGAAGCTTTCTTT
-	TRBJ1-5	-	TRBV2	CASSPGIPQPQHF	TGTGCCAGCAGTCCGGGGATTCCACAGCCCCAGCATTTT
-	TRBJ1-6	few	TRBV10-3	CAISPDSGYNSPLHF	TGTGCCATCAGCCCGGACAGCGGGTATAATTCACCCCTCCACTTT
-	TRBJ2-5	-	TRBV19	CASRLAASGREETQYF	TGTGCCAGTAGACTCGCAGCCTCGGGGCGGGAAGAGACCCAGTACTTC
TRBD2	TRBJ2-5	once	TRBV3-1/TRBV3-2	CASHPSGGVSETQYF	TGTGCCAGCCATCCCAGCGGGGGTGTTAGTGAGACCCAGTACTTC
-	TRBJ2-6	-	TRBV7-3	CASSFLGPSGANVLTF	TGTGCCAGCAGCTTTCTAGGGCCCTCTGGGGCCAACGTCCTGACTTTC
-	TRBJ1-2	-	TRBV6-1	CASSEWDGYTF	TGTGCCAGCAGTGAATGGGATGGCTACACCTTC
-	TRBJ1-2	-	TRBV5-1	CASSLATQGSYGYTF	TGCGCCAGCAGCTTGGCAACACAAGGATCTTATGGCTACACCTTC
TRBD2	TRBJ2-1	-	TRBV19	CASSTQGSGGSEQFF	TGTGCCAGTAGTACCCAGGGGAGCGGGGGCAGTGAGCAGTTCTTC
-	TRBJ2-3	once	TRBV6-6	CASSPPQNRAQADTQYF	TGTGCCAGCAGTCCGCCCCAAAACAGGGCCCAGGCAGATACGCAGTATTTT
-	TRBJ1-2	-	TRBV28	CASSLTTVSYGYTF	TGTGCCAGCAGTTTAACTACAGTTTCCTATGGCTACACCTTC
TRBD1	TRBJ1-2	-	TRBV6-5	CASSQDRDYGYTF	TGTGCCAGCAGCCAGGACAGGGACTATGGCTACACCTTC
-	TRBJ2-1	-	TRBV18	CASSPRKGQSSYNEQFF	TGTGCCAGCTCACCACGGAAGGGTCAAAGCTCCTACAATGAGCAGTTCTTC
TRBD1	TRBJ1-1	-	TRBV2	CASSRDTGENTEAFF	TGTGCCAGCAGCCGGGACACAGGGGAGAACACTGAAGCTTTCTTT
-	TRBJ2-6	-	TRBV19	CASSIAGANVLTF	TGTGCCAGTAGTATCGCGGGGGCCAACGTCCTGACTTTC
TRBD1	TRBJ2-6	-	TRBV5-1	CASSLAGQGGSGANVLTF	TGCGCCAGCAGCTTGGCAGGACAGGGAGGCTCTGGGGCCAACGTCCTGACTTTC
-	TRBJ2-1	-	TRBV11-2	CASSSGGTSYNEQFF	TGTGCCAGCAGCTCCGGGGGAACATCCTACAATGAGCAGTTCTTC
TRBD2	TRBJ2-7	once	TRBV3-1/TRBV3-2	CASTSSGGALEQYF	TGTGCCAGCACCTCTAGCGGGGGGGCCCTCGAGCAGTACTTC
-	TRBJ1-2	once	TRBV2	CASSGKRDGYGYTF	TGTGCCAGCAGTGGAAAGAGAGATGGCTATGGCTACACCTTC
-	TRBJ2-3	-	TRBV11-2	CASSAAPGTDTQYF	TGTGCCAGCAGCGCGGCCCCTGGAACAGATACGCAGTATTTT
TRBD1	TRBJ1-5	-	TRBV19	CASRTGAGSNQPQHF	TGTGCCAGTAGAACAGGGGCCGGTAGCAATCAGCCCCAGCATTTT
TRBD2	TRBJ2-1	-	TRBV6-5	CASRVGGGYNEQFF	TGTGCCAGCAGGGTTGGGGGAGGGTACAATGAGCAGTTCTTC